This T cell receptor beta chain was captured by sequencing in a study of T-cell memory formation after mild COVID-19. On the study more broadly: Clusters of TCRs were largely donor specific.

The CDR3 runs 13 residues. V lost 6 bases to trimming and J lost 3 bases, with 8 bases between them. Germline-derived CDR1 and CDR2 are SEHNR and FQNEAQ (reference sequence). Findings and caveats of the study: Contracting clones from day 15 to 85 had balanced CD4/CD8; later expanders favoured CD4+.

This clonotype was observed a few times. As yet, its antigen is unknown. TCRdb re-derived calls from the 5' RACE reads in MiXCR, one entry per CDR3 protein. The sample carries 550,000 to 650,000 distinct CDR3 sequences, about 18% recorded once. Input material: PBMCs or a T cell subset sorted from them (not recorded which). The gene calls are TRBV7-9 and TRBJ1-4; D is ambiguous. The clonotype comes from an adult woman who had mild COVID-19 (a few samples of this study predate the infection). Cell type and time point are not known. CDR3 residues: CASRNGPNEKLFF. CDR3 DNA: TGTGCCAGCAGGAATGGGCCTAATGAAAAACTGTTTTTT.